The next 13 T cell receptor beta chains were all read from a single sample in a study of T cell responses to AZD1222 COVID-19 vaccine. The protocol was immunoSEQ multiplex PCR, while the TCRdb copy is restricted to in-frame clones and leaves out a portion. The sample lists over 60,000 clones, around 90% occurring once. The source was peripheral blood, collected on day 0 of AZD1222 vaccination. These receptors came from an adult in good health.

This rearrangement joins TRBV9 to TRBJ2-1; TRBD1 is a possible D gene (5 bases). Germline V gives CDR1 SGDLS, CDR2 YYNGEE. The V end lost 4 bases, the J end lost 12 bases, and 20 bases lay between the germline ends. The CDR3 has 14 residues. The CDR3 sequence is CASSPQGHSLGQFF. The CDR3 coding sequence is TGTGCCAGCAGCCCCCAAGGACACTCTTTAGGGCAGTTCTTC.

The J gene is TRBJ1-1, the V gene TRBV19; TRBD1 matches 7 bases. V lost 7 bases and J lost 1; bases outside the gene matches: 6. CDR1 LNHDA and CDR2 SQIVND come from the germline V gene (reference sequence). This CDR3 has 14 residues. Here the CDR3 reads CASTRQGTNTEAFF. The CDR3 coding sequence is TGTGCCAGTACTCGACAGGGTACGAACACTGAAGCTTTCTTT.

The rearrangement links TRBV3-1 (or the pseudogene TRBV3-2) to TRBJ1-2; 9 bases align to TRBD1. V lost 3 bases, J lost 7 bases, and 9 bases stayed unmatched. The length of the CDR3 is 15 residues. Looked up from germline, CDR1 is LGHDT and CDR2 is YNNKEL (reference sequence). CDR3 sequence (DNA): TGTGCCAGCAGCCAGGGGGACAGGGCCCCTACTGGCTACACCTTC. This sequence encodes CASSQGDRAPTGYTF.

This chain connects TRBV19 to TRBJ1-2, with 8 bases identical to TRBD1. The V gene's germline CDR1 is LNHDA and CDR2 SQIVND (reference sequence). This CDR3 spans 15 amino acids. After removal of 4 bases from V and 8 bases from J, the junction contained 12 bases not matched to a gene. CDR3: CASSSLNPGGEGYTF. CDR3 DNA sequence: TGTGCCAGTAGTAGCCTTAATCCAGGGGGCGAAGGCTACACCTTC.

The chain couples TRBV28 to TRBJ1-3, with a tentative D call TRBD1 (6 bases). Trimming cost V 5 bases and J 7 bases, with 15 bases left between them. The CDR3 sequence is 14 residues long. CDR1 and CDR2 from the germline V gene are MDHEN and SYDVKM. CDR3 sequence (DNA): TGTGCCAGCAGTGTACAGGGTACGTTGAACACCATATATTTT. This translates into CASSVQGTLNTIYF.

The chain has TRBV4-1 and TRBJ1-2, with D uncertain. This CDR3 is built from 15 residues. Germline V gene sequence: CDR1 MGHRA, CDR2 YSYEKL. V was shortened by 2 bases and J by 1 base, with 11 bases between the two germline ends. CDR3 nucleotides: TGCGCCAGCAGCCAATATTCGGGTGGTAACTATGGCTACACCTTC. Translated, it gives CASSQYSGGNYGYTF.

This chain links TRBV5-5 with TRBJ2-7, with no clear D. The germline V gene encodes CDR1 SGHKS and CDR2 YYEKEE (reference sequence). The length of the CDR3 is 12 residues. Deletions cut 4 bases from V and 5 bases from J, with 10 bases between. CDR3 bases: TGTGCCAGCAGCGTCCTTACGGACGAGCAGTACTTC. Its translation: CASSVLTDEQYF.

The chain joins TRBV6-5 to TRBJ2-7; TRBD1 matches at 8 bases. J lost 5 bases, V lost 6 bases, and 9 bases had no gene match. Per germline, CDR1 MNHEY and CDR2 SVGAGI. The CDR3 has 14 residues. The DNA for the CDR3 is TGTGCCAGCAGCGACAGGGGCGGGATCGACGAGCAGTACTTC. Protein: CASSDRGGIDEQYF.

As DNA, the CDR3 is TGTGCCAGCTCCCCAAACAGGGATACTGAAGCTTTCTTT. It translates to CASSPNRDTEAFF. This chain connects TRBV18 to TRBJ1-1, with D tentatively TRBD1 (6 bases). Trimming pared 6 bases from V and 5 bases from J, leaving 13 bases between. This CDR3 region has 13 residues. CDR1 is KGHSH, CDR2 LQKENI, per germline.

The chain joins TRBV7-2 to TRBJ2-3; 13 bases match TRBD2. CDR3 size: 17 residues. Unmatched junction bases numbered 4, after V lost 3 bases and J lost 1 base. CDR1 and CDR2 (germline): SGHTA, FQGNSA. The CDR3 protein is CASSFATSGGGTDTQYF. CDR3 nucleotide sequence: TGTGCCAGCAGCTTTGCTACTAGCGGGGGGGGCACAGATACGCAGTATTTT.

The chain couples TRBV5-6 to TRBJ1-2, with 10 bases identical to TRBD1. V gave up 4 bases and J gave up 7 bases; unmatched junction bases: 19. Germline lookup yields CDR1 SGHDT and CDR2 YYEEEE. This CDR3 is 18 amino acids long. The CDR3 coding sequence is TGTGCCAGCAGCCCCCTCCGGGACAGGGGAGATTTTCCTAGTGGCTACACCTTC. It specifies CASSPLRDRGDFPSGYTF.

The V gene is TRBV29-1, the J gene TRBJ2-2, with 7 bases fitting TRBD1. Trimming cost V 5 bases and J 4 bases; bases outside gene matches: 4. The CDR3 totals 13 residues. Germline assignment: CDR1 SQVTM and CDR2 ANQGSEA. CDR3 region: CSVMRGRTGELFF. The CDR3 coding sequence is TGCAGCGTTATGAGGGGGCGCACCGGGGAGCTGTTTTTT.

The V and J genes are TRBV27 and TRBJ1-1; D possibly corresponds to TRBD1 (6 bases). This CDR3 spans 14 amino acids. Germline values: CDR1 MNHEY, CDR2 SMNVEV (reference sequence). The V end was cut by 5 bases, the J end by 11 bases, with 21 bases between. CDR3 protein: CASSITGLSAGAFF. The CDR3 DNA reads TGTGCCAGCAGTATTACAGGGTTGAGTGCCGGGGCTTTCTTT.